This T cell receptor (beta chain) was documented in a study of shared clonotypes between healthy human individuals. Evenly divided among several immunoSEQ plates was the genomic DNA of each subset. As handled by the study authors: In the immunoSEQ data, sequences were junction-only and lacked quality scores, so filtering differed. Assay used: immunoSEQ multiplex PCR; TCRdb lists only in-frame clones, some missing. That table is the source of V, J and clone size, and D and trimming were worked out from the DNA. Of more than 550,000 clones listed, approximately 72% are singletons. Notes on the study in general: The study found lower generation probabilities in non-shared clonotypes than in those shared by all four donors.

Germline CDR1 is SGHTA and CDR2 is FQGTGA. The CDR3 spans 13 residues. Between the trimmed V and J ends, which lost 3 bases and 6 bases, there was a span of 9 bases. This clone was detected only a few times. Its antigen is unidentified. The chain carries TRBV7-3 and TRBJ2-1; TRBD1 is a possible D gene (5 bases). This clonotype originated in a young woman in good health. The sequenced sample consisted of memory CD4+ T cells sorted from blood. The subset: CD45RA-negative fraction. This CDR3 is CASSFRVGNEQFF. For the CDR3, the DNA is TGTGCCAGCAGCTTCAGGGTTGGCAATGAGCAGTTCTTC.